The clone carrying this TCR beta chain was found a few times. Its antigen is not known. In terms of origin and age, donors were healthy Caucasian individuals from Russia aged roughly 6 to 90. This specimen belongs to a study of blood T cells in healthy people across ages. Whole-study results and caveats: From one million sequenced T cells, diversity estimates were lower bounds.

A sample-barcoded 5' primer and a J-beta primer mix were used in a second PCR of roughly 7 to 12 cycles. TCRdb used MiXCR to reprocess the 5' RACE reads, holding one entry per CDR3 protein. The sample holds hundreds of thousands of distinct CDR3 sequences, just over 55% seen once. The sequence was collected from a man aged 35-49 years in good health. Material: blood.

The CDR3 loop is CSVPNHSTSGPHLGQETQYF. For the CDR3, the DNA is TGCAGCGTTCCCAACCACTCGACTAGCGGGCCTCACTTGGGTCAAGAGACCCAGTACTTC. The J gene is TRBJ2-5, the V gene TRBV29-1, with TRBD2 matching 10 bases. There are 20 residues in the CDR3. Germline V lookup: CDR1 SQVTM, CDR2 ANQGSEA. V lost 5 bases, J lost 2 bases, and 23 bases stayed unmatched.